These T cell receptor beta chains were read from a single sample in a study of OX40 agonist ivuxolimab in advanced cancers. Using immunoSEQ multiplex PCR, the repertoire was profiled, and TCRdb retains in-frame clones only, with some absent. Counted here are 30,000 to 40,000 clones, less than 80% occurring once; the ten biggest clones make up approximately 11%. Specimen: CD4+ or CD8+ T cells sorted from blood, collected in a trial of the OX40 agonist ivuxolimab. These receptors originate from an adult with an advanced solid tumor such as melanoma, head and neck, liver or kidney cancer. Each CDR3 is given with its conserved first and last residue. A D gene is named only where the DNA matches it firmly. Rows may omit the clone size; those that give it use once, few, many or a size class.

j_call clone_size d_call v_call cdr3_nt cdr3_aa
TRBJ2-1 few NA TRBV9 TGTGCCAGCAGCGTAGAAGGCTCGTACAATGAGCAGTTCTTC CASSVEGSYNEQFF
TRBJ2-3 NA NA TRBV6-5 TGTGCCAGCAGTCGGGACCCCACAGATACGCAGTATTTT CASSRDPTDTQYF
TRBJ1-1 NA NA TRBV5-1 TGCGCCAGCAGCTTGCCGCAGGGAAACACTGAAGCTTTCTTT CASSLPQGNTEAFF
TRBJ2-1 once NA TRBV4-2 TGTGCCAGCAGCGAGGGCGAGGGGACGAGGGGGATGAGGCAGTTCTTC CASSEGEGTRGMRQFF
TRBJ2-5 NA TRBD1 TRBV28 TGTGCCAGCAGCCCCGGACAGGGCCCTGACCAAGAGACCCAGTACTTC CASSPGQGPDQETQYF
TRBJ2-7 once TRBD1 TRBV7-8 TGTGCCAGCAGCCCTATTGGGACAGGGTCGAACGAGCAGTACTTC CASSPIGTGSNEQYF
TRBJ2-1 few NA TRBV14 TGTGCCAGCAGCCACCGGGGGAGCTCCTACAATGAGCAGTTCTTC CASSHRGSSYNEQFF
TRBJ2-6 NA TRBD2 TRBV11-2 TGTGCCAGCAGCTTAGATCGGGCTAGCGGGAGCTCTGGGGCCAACGTCCTGACTTTC CASSLDRASGSSGANVLTF
TRBJ2-3 once TRBD2 TRBV9 TGTGCCAGCAGTGCGAGAGGGACTAGCGGACACACAGATACGCAGTATTTT CASSARGTSGHTDTQYF
TRBJ2-7 once NA TRBV11-2 TGTGCCAGCAGCCCTGCTACTAGCAGGTGGCGTGGCGAGCAGTACTTC CASSPATSRWRGEQYF
TRBJ2-7 NA NA TRBV6-5 TGTGCCAGCATGTCTCTCCGGGAGCAGTACTTC CASMSLREQYF
TRBJ2-7 NA NA TRBV28 TGTGCCAGCAGTTCCAAGAGATTCTCCTACGAGCAGTACTTC CASSSKRFSYEQYF
TRBJ2-3 NA NA TRBV21-1 TGTGCCAGCAGCCCACCAGGGGACAGGGGAGGCACAGATACGCAGTATTTT CASSPPGDRGGTDTQYF
TRBJ2-3 NA TRBD2 TRBV4-1 TGCGCCAGCAGCCAAGAGGGGAGGGGCGATACGCAGTATTTT CASSQEGRGDTQYF
TRBJ2-7 NA TRBD2 TRBV18 TGTGCCAGCTCACCACGGGGCGGGGGGGGCCACGAGCAGTACTTC CASSPRGGGGHEQYF
TRBJ2-2 NA NA TRBV7-6 TGTGCCAGCACCTCAGGGGACGTGCTGTTTTTT CASTSGDVLFF
TRBJ1-1 few NA TRBV28 TGTGCCAGCAGTTTAGGGACTGATAACACTGAAGCTTTCTTT CASSLGTDNTEAFF
TRBJ2-5 NA NA TRBV9 TGTGCCAGCAGCGTAGGGGGTACCCAAGAGACCCAGTACTTC CASSVGGTQETQYF
TRBJ2-7 medium-sized TRBD1 TRBV6-1 TGTGCCAGCAGTGCTAACAGGGGATCCCTGGGAGAGCAGTACTTC CASSANRGSLGEQYF
TRBJ1-5 NA TRBD1 TRBV28 TGTGCCAGCAGTTTTCTGGCAGGGGGGCATCAGCCCCAGCATTTT CASSFLAGGHQPQHF
TRBJ2-5 NA TRBD2 TRBV9 TGTGCCAGCAGCGTACAACCCGGACTAGCCGGCGAGACCCAGTACTTC CASSVQPGLAGETQYF
TRBJ1-1 NA TRBD1 TRBV18 TGTGCCAGCTCACCACTCTCGGCAGGGGGTTTGATTTCTGAAGCTTTCTTT CASSPLSAGGLISEAFF
TRBJ2-2 NA NA TRBV9 TGTGCCAGCAGCCCCGGGTGGTACGGGGAGCTGTTTTTT CASSPGWYGELFF
TRBJ2-7 NA NA TRBV10-2 TGCGCCAGCAGTGAGTCGCGGAACGAGCAGTACTTC CASSESRNEQYF
TRBJ2-3 NA NA TRBV15 TGTGCCACCAGCCCCATAGGAGATACGCAGTATTTT CATSPIGDTQYF
TRBJ2-1 NA TRBD2 TRBV2 TGTGCCAGCAGCAAGAACTCCGGGACTAGTAATTACAATGAGCAGTTCTTC CASSKNSGTSNYNEQFF
TRBJ1-2 NA NA TRBV15 TGTGCCACCAGCCAGGGGAACTATGGCTACACCTTC CATSQGNYGYTF
TRBJ1-5 few NA TRBV6-6 TGTGCCAGCAGTGACGGGGGGAGCGGCAATCAGCCCCAGCATTTT CASSDGGSGNQPQHF
TRBJ2-3 NA TRBD1 TRBV5-1 TGCGCCAGCAGCTTGGCGCAGGGGGGCACAGATACGCAGTATTTT CASSLAQGGTDTQYF
TRBJ2-2 NA NA TRBV11-2 TGTGCCAGCAGCTTAGGAGGGACAACCACCGGGGAGCTGTTTTTT CASSLGGTTTGELFF
TRBJ2-1 NA TRBD2 TRBV9 TGTGCCAGCGGACCTCAAGCGGGGGGGCAGCGTAGAGAGCAGTTCTTC CASGPQAGGQRREQFF
TRBJ2-2 NA NA TRBV7-6 TGTGCCAGCAGCACCCAAAGCGGCTCGAACACCGGGGAGCTGTTTTTT CASSTQSGSNTGELFF
TRBJ1-1 NA NA TRBV19 TGTGCCAGTAGTATAGGGTCATGGGAGAACACTGAAGCTTTCTTT CASSIGSWENTEAFF
TRBJ2-7 NA TRBD2 TRBV11-1 TGTGCCAGCAGCCAACTGAAGCTAGCGGGGCCGTGGGAGCAGTACTTC CASSQLKLAGPWEQYF
TRBJ1-3 NA TRBD1 TRBV5-6 TGTGCCAGCAGCTTGGGGGACAGAGTAGGAAACACCATATATTTT CASSLGDRVGNTIYF
TRBJ1-1 few NA TRBV7-3 TGTGCCAGCAGGTACAGTGTGAACACTGAAGCTTTCTTT CASRYSVNTEAFF
TRBJ1-2 once TRBD1 TRBV6-5 TGTGCCAGCAGGGGCGGGACAGGGGGCGGCTACACCTTC CASRGGTGGGYTF
TRBJ1-5 once NA TRBV30 TGTGCCTGGAGTACCCAATCCTTGGGGGCCCAGCATTTT CAWSTQSLGAQHF
TRBJ2-1 NA TRBD1 TRBV2 TGTGCCAGCAGTGTAACAGGGGGCGAAACTCCGCAGTTCTTC CASSVTGGETPQFF
TRBJ1-1 NA TRBD1 TRBV30 TGTGCCTGGAAGGGGACAGTGTTATACCGGAACACTGAAGCTTTCTTT CAWKGTVLYRNTEAFF
TRBJ2-7 few TRBD2 TRBV7-6 TGTGCCAGCAGCTTAACTAGCGGGACATACTACGAGCAGTACTTC CASSLTSGTYYEQYF
TRBJ1-1 NA NA TRBV7-9 TGTGCCAGCAGCTTATATACCCCGGGAGCTTTCTTT CASSLYTPGAFF
TRBJ1-1 few TRBD1 TRBV5-4 TGTGCCAGCAGCGCGGGACAGGCGGCCACTGAAGCTTTCTTT CASSAGQAATEAFF
TRBJ1-5 NA NA TRBV6-1 TGTGCCAGCAGCTTCCTGGGTGTCAATCAGCCCCAGCATTTT CASSFLGVNQPQHF
TRBJ2-5 NA NA TRBV18 TGTGCCAGCTCACCGAATGGAGTACAAGAGACCCAGTACTTC CASSPNGVQETQYF
TRBJ2-7 few NA TRBV5-5 TGTGCCAGCAGTAGTCAAGTCTTACCCTACGAGCAGTACTTC CASSSQVLPYEQYF
TRBJ1-2 NA NA TRBV4-1 TGCGCCAGCAGCCAAGAGTCTTTTCAGCCAAGGGGGGGCTACACCTTC CASSQESFQPRGGYTF
TRBJ1-1 NA TRBD1 TRBV5-1 TGCGCCAGCAGCAAGGGACAGACAAACACTGAAGCTTTCTTT CASSKGQTNTEAFF
TRBJ2-5 NA NA TRBV10-3 TGTGCCATCAGTGGGGACCGACTAGGGTACCAAGAGACCCAGTACTTC CAISGDRLGYQETQYF
TRBJ1-2 NA TRBD1 TRBV13 TGTGCCAGCAGCTCCCCCGGACAGGGGGCCTACTATGGCTACACCTTC CASSSPGQGAYYGYTF
TRBJ1-2 NA NA TRBV18 TGTGCCAGCTCACCGGGGGAGTTTGGCTACACCTTC CASSPGEFGYTF
TRBJ1-2 NA NA TRBV7-9 TGTGCCAGCAGCCCCTGGACAGTACTGGAGTTAGATGGCTACACCTTC CASSPWTVLELDGYTF
TRBJ1-2 few NA TRBV19 TGTGCCAGTAGTATAGGGCAGTCTAACTATGGCTACACCTTC CASSIGQSNYGYTF
TRBJ2-1 few TRBD2 TRBV2 TGTGCCAGCAGTGAAGAGGGCGGGGGGGCCTACAATGAGCAGTTCTTC CASSEEGGGAYNEQFF
TRBJ2-1 NA TRBD2 TRBV6-1 TGTGCCAGCGAGATAGCGGGGGGGGTTCACAATGAGCAGTTCTTC CASEIAGGVHNEQFF
TRBJ2-5 NA NA TRBV10-3 TGTGCCATCAGTGGGCAAGGTGGAGAGACCCAGTACTTC CAISGQGGETQYF
TRBJ2-5 NA TRBD1 TRBV23-1 TGCGCCAGCGCCCCGGACAGGGGGATTAGAGAGACCCAGTACTTC CASAPDRGIRETQYF
TRBJ2-7 once NA TRBV6-1 TGTGCCAGCAGTTCTATGTACGAGCAGTACTTC CASSSMYEQYF
TRBJ2-5 NA NA TRBV29-1 TGCAGCGTTGAAGATCGACTCGGGATTGAACTGACCCAGTACTTC CSVEDRLGIELTQYF
TRBJ1-1 NA TRBD1 TRBV4-1 TGCGCCAGCAGCCAACTTACAGGACAGGCCCCTGAAGCTTTCTTT CASSQLTGQAPEAFF